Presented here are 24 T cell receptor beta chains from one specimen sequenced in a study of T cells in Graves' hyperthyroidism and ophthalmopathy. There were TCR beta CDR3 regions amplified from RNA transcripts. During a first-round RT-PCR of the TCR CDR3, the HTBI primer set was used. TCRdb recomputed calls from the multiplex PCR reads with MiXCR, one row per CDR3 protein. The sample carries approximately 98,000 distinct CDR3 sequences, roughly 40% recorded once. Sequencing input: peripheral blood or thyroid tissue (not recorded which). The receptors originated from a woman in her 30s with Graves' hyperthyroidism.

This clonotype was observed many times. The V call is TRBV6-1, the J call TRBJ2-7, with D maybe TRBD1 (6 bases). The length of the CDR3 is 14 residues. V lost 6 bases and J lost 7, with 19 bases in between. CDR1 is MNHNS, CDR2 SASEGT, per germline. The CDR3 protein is CASSHNWGLKEQYF. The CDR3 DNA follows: TGTGCCAGCAGCCATAACTGGGGGCTAAAGGAGCAGTACTTC.

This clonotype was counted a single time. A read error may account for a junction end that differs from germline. Here the CDR3 DNA reads TGTGCCGCTACTCCCCGGGACAATTCGGGACTAGCGGGACTATCGGGCTCCTGCGAGCAGTACTTC. It encodes CAATPRDNSGLAGLSGSCEQYF. The chain is built from TRBV6-2 or TRBV6-3 and TRBJ2-7; 13 bases match TRBD2. From germline, CDR1 is MNHEY and CDR2 SVGEGT. The CDR3 spans 22 residues.

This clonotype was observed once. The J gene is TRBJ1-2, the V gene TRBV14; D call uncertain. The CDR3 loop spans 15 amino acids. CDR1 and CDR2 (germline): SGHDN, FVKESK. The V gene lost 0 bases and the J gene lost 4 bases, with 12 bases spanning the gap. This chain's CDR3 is CASSQDTVGIYGYTF. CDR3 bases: TGTGCCAGCAGCCAAGATACTGTCGGAATCTATGGCTACACCTTC.

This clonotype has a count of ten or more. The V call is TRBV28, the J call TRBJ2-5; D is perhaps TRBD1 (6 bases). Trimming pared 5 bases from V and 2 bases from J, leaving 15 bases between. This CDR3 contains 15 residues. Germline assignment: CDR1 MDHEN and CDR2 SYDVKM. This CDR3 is CASSTRRTVQETQYF. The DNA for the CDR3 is TGTGCCAGCAGTACCCGCCGGACAGTTCAAGAGACCCAGTACTTC.

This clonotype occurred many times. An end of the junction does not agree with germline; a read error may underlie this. Here the CDR3 reads CATSRDYGVLAGGGF. CDR3 DNA sequence: TGTGCCACCAGCAGAGATTACGGAGTCTTAGCGGGAGGGGGCTTC. The chain recombines TRBV15 with TRBJ2-1; 11 bases agree with TRBD2. The CDR3 has 15 residues. Per the germline V gene, CDR1 is LNHNV and CDR2 is YYDKDF (reference sequence). Filled out from reference TRBV15 and TRBJ2-1, the complete variable domain reads DAMVIQNPRYQVTQFGKPVTLSCSQTLNHNVMYWYQQKSSQAPKLLFHYYDKDFNNEADTPDNFQSRRPNTSFCFLDIRSPGLGDTAMYLCATSRDYGVLAGGGFGPGTRLTVL.

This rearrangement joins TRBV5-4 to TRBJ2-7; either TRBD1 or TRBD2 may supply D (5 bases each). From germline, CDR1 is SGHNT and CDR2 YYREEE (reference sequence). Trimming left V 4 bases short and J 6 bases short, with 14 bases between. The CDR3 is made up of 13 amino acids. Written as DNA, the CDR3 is TGTGCCAGCAGCCGCCCCGGGACGGGCGAGCAGTACTTC. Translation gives CASSRPGTGEQYF.

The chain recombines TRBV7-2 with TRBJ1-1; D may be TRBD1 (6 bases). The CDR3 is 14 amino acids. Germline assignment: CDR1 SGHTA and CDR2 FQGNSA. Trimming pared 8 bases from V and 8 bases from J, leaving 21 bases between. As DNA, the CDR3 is TGTGCCAGCTCACCAAGAGGGGGGAGAGAGGAAGCTTTCTTT. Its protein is CASSPRGGREEAFF.

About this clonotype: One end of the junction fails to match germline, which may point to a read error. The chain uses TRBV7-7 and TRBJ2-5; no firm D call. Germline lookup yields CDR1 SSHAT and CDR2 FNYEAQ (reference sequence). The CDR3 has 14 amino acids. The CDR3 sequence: CASSPWGWAETQYF. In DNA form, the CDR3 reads TGTGCTAGCAGCCCATGGGGTTGGGCAGAGACCCAGTACTTC.

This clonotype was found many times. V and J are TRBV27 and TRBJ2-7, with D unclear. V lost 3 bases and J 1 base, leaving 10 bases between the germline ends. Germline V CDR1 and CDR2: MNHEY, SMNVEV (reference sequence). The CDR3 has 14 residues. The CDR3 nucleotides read TGTGCCAGCAGTTTGGCCTATTCGTCCTACGAGCAGTACTTC. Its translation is CASSLAYSSYEQYF.

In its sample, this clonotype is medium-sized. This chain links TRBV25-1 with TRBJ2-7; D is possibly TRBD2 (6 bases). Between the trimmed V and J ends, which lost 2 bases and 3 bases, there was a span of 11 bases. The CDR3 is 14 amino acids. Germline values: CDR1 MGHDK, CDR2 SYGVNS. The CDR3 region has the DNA TGTGCCAGCAGTGAAACATCCGGGGGCTACGAGCAGTACTTC. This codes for CASSETSGGYEQYF.

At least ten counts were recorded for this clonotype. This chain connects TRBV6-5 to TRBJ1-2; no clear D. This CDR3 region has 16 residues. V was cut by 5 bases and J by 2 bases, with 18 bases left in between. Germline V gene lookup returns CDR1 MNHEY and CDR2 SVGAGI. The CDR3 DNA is TGTGCCAGCAGTGATCCAACCTGGGGAGGGAACTATGGCTACACCTTC. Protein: CASSDPTWGGNYGYTF.

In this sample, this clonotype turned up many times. The CDR3 nucleotides read TGTGCCAGCAGGCGCCGACAGAGCGATGGCTACACCTTC. It is translated as CASRRRQSDGYTF. The chain employs TRBV28 and TRBJ1-2, with D perhaps matching TRBD1 (5 bases). The CDR3 is 13 residues long. Germline V gene lookup returns CDR1 MDHEN and CDR2 SYDVKM. Trimming shortened V by 6 bases and J by 6 bases, and 14 bases separated the two germline ends.

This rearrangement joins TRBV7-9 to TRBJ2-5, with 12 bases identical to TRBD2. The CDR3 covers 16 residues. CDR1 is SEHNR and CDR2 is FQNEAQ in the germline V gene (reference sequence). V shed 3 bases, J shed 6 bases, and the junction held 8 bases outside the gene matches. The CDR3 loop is CASSFFGLAGLQTQYF. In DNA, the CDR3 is TGTGCCAGCAGCTTTTTTGGACTAGCGGGACTGCAGACCCAGTACTTC.

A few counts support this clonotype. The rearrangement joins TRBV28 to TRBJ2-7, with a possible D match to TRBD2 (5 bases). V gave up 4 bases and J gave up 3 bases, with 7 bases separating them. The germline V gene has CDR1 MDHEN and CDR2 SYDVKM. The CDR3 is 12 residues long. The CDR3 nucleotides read TGTGCCAGCAGTTGGACTCTCTACGAGCAGTACTTC. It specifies CASSWTLYEQYF.

CDR3 DNA: TGTGCCAGCAGCCCCCGGGACAGGGTGGGTGGGCAGTACTTC. Translation: CASSPRDRVGGQYF. The V call is TRBV7-2, the J call TRBJ2-7; TRBD1 matches 9 bases. J lost 9 bases, V lost 5 bases, and 11 bases had no gene match. Germline V gene sequence: CDR1 SGHTA, CDR2 FQGNSA. This CDR3 is built from 14 residues.

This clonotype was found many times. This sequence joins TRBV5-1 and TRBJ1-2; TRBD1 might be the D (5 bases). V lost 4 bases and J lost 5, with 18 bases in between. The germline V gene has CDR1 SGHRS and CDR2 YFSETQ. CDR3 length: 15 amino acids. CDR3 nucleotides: TGCGCCAGCAGCCCGGGATCGGGGGGTAGTTATGGCTACACCTTC. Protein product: CASSPGSGGSYGYTF.

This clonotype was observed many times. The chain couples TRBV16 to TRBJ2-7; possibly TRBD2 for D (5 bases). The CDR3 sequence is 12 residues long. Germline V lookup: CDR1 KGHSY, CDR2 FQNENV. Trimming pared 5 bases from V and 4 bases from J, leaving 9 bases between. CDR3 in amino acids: CASSWRWYEQYF. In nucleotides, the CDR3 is TGTGCCAGCAGCTGGAGGTGGTACGAGCAGTACTTC.

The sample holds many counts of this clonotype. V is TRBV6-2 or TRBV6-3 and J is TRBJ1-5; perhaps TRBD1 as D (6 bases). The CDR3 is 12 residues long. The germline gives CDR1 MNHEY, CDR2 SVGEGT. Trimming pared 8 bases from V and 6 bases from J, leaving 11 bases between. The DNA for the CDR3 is TGTGCCAGCGGACACAGGGTTCAGCCCCAGCATTTT. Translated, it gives CASGHRVQPQHF.

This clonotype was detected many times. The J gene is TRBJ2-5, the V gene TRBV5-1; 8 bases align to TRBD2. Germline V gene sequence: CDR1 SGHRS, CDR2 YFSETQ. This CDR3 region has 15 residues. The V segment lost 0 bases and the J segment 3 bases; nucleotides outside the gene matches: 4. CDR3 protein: CASSLVAGREETQYF. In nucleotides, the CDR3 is TGCGCCAGCAGCTTGGTAGCGGGAAGGGAAGAGACCCAGTACTTC.

The CDR3 region is CAISDSGRGTDTQYF. CDR3 bases: TGTGCCATCAGTGACAGCGGGAGGGGCACAGATACGCAGTATTTT. The chain links TRBV10-3 to TRBJ2-3, with 10 bases aligning to TRBD2. The CDR3 has 15 residues. Germline assignment: CDR1 ENHRY and CDR2 SYGVKD. Trimming at V came to 3 bases and at J to 1 base, leaving 1 base not matched to a gene.

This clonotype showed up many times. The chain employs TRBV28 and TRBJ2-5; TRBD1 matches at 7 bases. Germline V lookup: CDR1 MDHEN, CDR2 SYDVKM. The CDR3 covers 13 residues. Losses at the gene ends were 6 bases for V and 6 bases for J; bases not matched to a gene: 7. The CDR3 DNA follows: TGTGCCAGCAGACAAACAGGGGCGCAGACCCAGTACTTC. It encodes CASRQTGAQTQYF. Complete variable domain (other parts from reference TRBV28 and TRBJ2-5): DVKVTQSSRYLVKRTGEKVFLECVQDMDHENMFWYRQDPGLGLRLIYFSYDVKMKEKGDIPEGYSVSREKKERFSLILESASTNQTSMYLCASRQTGAQTQYFGPGTRLLVL.

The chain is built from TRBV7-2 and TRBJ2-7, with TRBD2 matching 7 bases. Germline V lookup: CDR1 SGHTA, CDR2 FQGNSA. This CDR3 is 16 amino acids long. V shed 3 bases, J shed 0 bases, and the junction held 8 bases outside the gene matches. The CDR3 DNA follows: TGTGCCAGCAGCTTTCGGACCGGGGGGACCTCCTACGAGCAGTACTTC. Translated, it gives CASSFRTGGTSYEQYF. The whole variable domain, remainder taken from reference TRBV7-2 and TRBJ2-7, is GAGVSQSPSNKVTEKGKDVELRCDPISGHTALYWYRQSLGQGLEFLIYFQGNSAPDKSGLPSDRFSAERTGGSVSTLTIQRTQQEDSAVYLCASSFRTGGTSYEQYFGPGTRLTVT.

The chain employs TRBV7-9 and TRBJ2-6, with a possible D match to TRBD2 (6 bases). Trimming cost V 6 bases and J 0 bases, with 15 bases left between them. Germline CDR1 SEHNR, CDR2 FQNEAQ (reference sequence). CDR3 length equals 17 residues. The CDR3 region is CASRRRGSSSGANVLTF. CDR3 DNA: TGTGCCAGCAGAAGGAGGGGTTCTTCCTCTGGGGCCAACGTCCTGACTTTC.

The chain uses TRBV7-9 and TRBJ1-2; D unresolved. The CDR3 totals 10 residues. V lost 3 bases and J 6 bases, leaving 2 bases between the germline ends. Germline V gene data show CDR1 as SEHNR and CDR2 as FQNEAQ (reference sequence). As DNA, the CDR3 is TGTGCCAGCAGCTTGGATGGCTACACCTTC. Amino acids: CASSLDGYTF.